This T cell receptor (beta chain) was found in a study of T cell repertoires in cytomegalovirus infection. Study-level information: Epitope selection comprised recently identified HLA-C-restricted CMV epitopes and well-studied HLA-B-restricted CMV epitopes.

The V and J ends lost 0 bases and 1 base, in that order; junction bases with no gene match: 5. Germline V gene sequence: CDR1 SGHKS, CDR2 YYEKEE (reference sequence). The CDR3 extends over 17 amino acids. One entry per CDR3 protein results from TCRdb running MiXCR on the reads. The table includes a few hundred thousand distinct CDR3 sequences, around 20% detected once. As regards this clonotype: The antigen is undetermined.

General observations from the study: HLA-C-restricted TCR beta clonotypes specific for CMV led the ex vivo response.

The sequence was collected from a human donor in good health (CMV status not recorded). Some clones in this sample may be carry-over from other donors' samples. This specimen was cultured PBMCs, taken from culture after CMV antigen stimulation. The V and J genes are TRBV5-5 and TRBJ2-2, with 8 bases identical to TRBD2. CDR3 coding DNA: TGTGCCAGCAGCTTGGTGGTGGCGGGAGGGAACACCGGGGAGCTGTTTTTT. Its translation: CASSLVVAGGNTGELFF.